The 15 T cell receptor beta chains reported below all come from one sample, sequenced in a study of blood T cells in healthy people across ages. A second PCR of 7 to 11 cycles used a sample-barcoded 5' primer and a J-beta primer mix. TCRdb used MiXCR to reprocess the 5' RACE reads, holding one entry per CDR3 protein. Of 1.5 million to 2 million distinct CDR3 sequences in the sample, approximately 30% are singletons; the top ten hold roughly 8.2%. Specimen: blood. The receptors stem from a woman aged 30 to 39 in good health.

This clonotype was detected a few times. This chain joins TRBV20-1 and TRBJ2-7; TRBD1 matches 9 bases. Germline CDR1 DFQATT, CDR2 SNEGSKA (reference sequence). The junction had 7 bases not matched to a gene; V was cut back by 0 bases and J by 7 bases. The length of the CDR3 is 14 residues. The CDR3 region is CSARDPGQGWEQYF. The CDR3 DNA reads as TGCAGTGCTAGAGATCCGGGACAGGGCTGGGAGCAGTACTTC.

DNA of the CDR3: TGTGCCAGCAGTGAATACTTTTTCGGGTCCGCTGCTGAGCAGTTCTTC. Its translation is CASSEYFFGSAAEQFF. J is TRBJ2-1 and V is TRBV6-1; D uncertain. CDR1 MNHNS and CDR2 SASEGT come from the germline V gene. CDR3 length: 16 residues. V was cut by 2 bases and J by 9 bases, with 20 bases left in between.

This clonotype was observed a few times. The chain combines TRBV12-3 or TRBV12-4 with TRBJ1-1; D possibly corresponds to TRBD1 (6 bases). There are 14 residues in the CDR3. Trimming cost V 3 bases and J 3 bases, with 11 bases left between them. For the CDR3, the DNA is TGTGCCAGCAGTTTTCAGGGGCCAGACACTGAAGCTTTCTTT. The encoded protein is CASSFQGPDTEAFF.

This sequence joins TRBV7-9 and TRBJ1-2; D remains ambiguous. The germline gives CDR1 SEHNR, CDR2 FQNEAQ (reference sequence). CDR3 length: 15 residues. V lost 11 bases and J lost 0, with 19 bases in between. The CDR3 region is CAASRTPSTNYGYTF. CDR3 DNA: TGTGCCGCAAGCCGAACACCGAGCACTAACTATGGCTACACCTTC.

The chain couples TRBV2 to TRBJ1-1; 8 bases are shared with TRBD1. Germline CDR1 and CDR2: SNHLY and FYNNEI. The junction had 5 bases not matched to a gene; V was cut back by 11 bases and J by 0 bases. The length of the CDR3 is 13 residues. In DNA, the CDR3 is TGTGCCGGACGACAGGGGTTGAACACTGAAGCTTTCTTT. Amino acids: CAGRQGLNTEAFF.

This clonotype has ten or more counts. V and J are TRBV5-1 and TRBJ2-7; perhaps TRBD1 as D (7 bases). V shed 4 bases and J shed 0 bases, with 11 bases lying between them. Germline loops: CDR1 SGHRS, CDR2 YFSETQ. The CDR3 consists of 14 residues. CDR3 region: CASSGGTASYEQYF. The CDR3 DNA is TGCGCCAGCAGCGGAGGGACAGCCTCCTACGAGCAGTACTTC.

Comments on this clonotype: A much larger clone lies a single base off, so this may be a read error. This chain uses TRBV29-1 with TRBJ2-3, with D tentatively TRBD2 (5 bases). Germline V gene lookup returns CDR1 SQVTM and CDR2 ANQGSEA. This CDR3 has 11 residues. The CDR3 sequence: CSTGPGDMQYF. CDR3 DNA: TGCAGCACCGGACCCGGGGATATGCAGTATTTT.

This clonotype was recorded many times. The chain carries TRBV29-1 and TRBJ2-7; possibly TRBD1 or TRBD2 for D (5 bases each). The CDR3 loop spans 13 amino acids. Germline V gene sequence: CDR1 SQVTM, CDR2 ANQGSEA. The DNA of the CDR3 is TGCAGTGTCGCTTGGGACCCCTCCTACGAGCAGTACTTC. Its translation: CSVAWDPSYEQYF.

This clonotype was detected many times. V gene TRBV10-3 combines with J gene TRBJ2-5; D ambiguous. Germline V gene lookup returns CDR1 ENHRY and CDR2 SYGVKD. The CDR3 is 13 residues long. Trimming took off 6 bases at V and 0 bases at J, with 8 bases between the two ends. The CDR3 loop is CAISFTDQETQYF. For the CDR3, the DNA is TGTGCCATCAGCTTTACGGACCAAGAGACCCAGTACTTC.

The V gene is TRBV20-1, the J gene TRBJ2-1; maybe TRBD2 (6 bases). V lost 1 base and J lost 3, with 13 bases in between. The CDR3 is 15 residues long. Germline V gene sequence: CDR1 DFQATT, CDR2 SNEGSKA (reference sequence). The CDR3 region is CSARVVAADYNEQFF. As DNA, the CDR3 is TGCAGTGCTAGAGTCGTAGCGGCAGACTACAATGAGCAGTTCTTC.

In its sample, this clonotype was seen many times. The CDR3 DNA sequence: TGCGCCAGCAGGGATAGCGGGGATGAGCAGTTCTTC. It specifies CASRDSGDEQFF. V and J are TRBV5-1 and TRBJ2-1, with TRBD2 identical over 8 bases. Trimming cost V 5 bases and J 8 bases; bases outside gene matches: 3. The CDR3 is made up of 12 amino acids. From germline, CDR1 is SGHRS and CDR2 YFSETQ.

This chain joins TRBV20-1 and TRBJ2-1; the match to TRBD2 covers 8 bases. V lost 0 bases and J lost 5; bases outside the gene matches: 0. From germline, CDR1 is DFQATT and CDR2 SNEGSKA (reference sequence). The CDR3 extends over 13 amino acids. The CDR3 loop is CSAREAGDNEQFF. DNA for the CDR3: TGCAGTGCTAGAGAAGCGGGGGACAATGAGCAGTTCTTC.

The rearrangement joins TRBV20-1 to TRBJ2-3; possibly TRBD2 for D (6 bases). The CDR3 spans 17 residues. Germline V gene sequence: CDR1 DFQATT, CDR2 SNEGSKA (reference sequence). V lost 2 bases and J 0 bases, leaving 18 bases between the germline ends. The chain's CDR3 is CSARSEAGGISTDTQYF. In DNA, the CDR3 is TGCAGTGCTAGATCAGAGGCTGGCGGGATTAGCACAGATACGCAGTATTTT.

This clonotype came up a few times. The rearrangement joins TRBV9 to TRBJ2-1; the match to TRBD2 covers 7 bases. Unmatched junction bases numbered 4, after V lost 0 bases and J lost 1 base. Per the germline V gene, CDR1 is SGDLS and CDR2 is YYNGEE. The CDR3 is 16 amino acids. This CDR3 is CASSVGSGMSYNEQFF. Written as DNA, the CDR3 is TGTGCCAGCAGCGTAGGGAGCGGGATGTCCTACAATGAGCAGTTCTTC.

The CDR3 DNA follows: TGCAGTGCTTTCAGGGGAGATCAAGAGACCCAGTACTTC. Translation: CSAFRGDQETQYF. This sequence joins TRBV20-1 and TRBJ2-5, with TRBD1 as a possible D gene (6 bases). Per germline, CDR1 DFQATT and CDR2 SNEGSKA (reference sequence). There are 13 residues in the CDR3. V gave up 5 bases and J gave up 2 bases, with 12 bases separating them.